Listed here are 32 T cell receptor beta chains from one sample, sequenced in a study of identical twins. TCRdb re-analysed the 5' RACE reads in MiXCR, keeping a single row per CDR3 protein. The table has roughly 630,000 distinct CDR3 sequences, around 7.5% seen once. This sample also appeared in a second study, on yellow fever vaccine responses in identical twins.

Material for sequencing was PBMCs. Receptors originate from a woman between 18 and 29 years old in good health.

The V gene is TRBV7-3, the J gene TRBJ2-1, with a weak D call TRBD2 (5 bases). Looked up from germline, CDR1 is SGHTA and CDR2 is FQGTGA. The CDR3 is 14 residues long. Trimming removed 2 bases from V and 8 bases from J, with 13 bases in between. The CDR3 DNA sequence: TGTGCCAGCAGCTTACGGTTGGCGGGCCATGAGCAGTTCTTC. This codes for CASSLRLAGHEQFF.

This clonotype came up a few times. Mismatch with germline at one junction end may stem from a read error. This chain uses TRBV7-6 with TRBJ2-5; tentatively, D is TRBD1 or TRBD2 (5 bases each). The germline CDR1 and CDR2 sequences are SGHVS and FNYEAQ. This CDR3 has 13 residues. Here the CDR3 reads CASSYSGARGMNF. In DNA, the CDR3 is TGTGCCAGCAGCTACTCCGGGGCCAGAGGGATGAACTTC.

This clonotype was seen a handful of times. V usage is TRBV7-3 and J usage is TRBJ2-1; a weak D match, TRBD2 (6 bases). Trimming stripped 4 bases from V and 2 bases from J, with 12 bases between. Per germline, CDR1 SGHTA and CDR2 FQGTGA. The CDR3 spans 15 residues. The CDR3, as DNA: TGTGCCAGCAGCTCTAGCGTTTTAGCCTACAATGAGCAGTTCTTC. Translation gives CASSSSVLAYNEQFF.

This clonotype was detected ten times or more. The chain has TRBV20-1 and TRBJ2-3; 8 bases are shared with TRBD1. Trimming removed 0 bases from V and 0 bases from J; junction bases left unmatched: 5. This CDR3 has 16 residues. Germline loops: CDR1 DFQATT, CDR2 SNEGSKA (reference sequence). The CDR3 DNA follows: TGCAGTGCTAGAGATTGGGACAGGTACAGCACAGATACGCAGTATTTT. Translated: CSARDWDRYSTDTQYF.

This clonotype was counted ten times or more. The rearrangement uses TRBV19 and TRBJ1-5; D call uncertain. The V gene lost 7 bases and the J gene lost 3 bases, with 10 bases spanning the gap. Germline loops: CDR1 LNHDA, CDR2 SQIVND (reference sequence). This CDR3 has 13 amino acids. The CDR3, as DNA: TGTGCCAGTACCGGGGTCTTCAATCAGCCCCAGCATTTT. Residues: CASTGVFNQPQHF.

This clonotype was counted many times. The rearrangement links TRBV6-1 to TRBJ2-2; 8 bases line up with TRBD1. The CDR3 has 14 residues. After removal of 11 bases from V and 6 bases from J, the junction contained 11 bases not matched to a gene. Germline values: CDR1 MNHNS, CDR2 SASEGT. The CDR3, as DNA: TGTGCCGCCCGGACAGGGATCGTATCCGGGGAGCTGTTTTTT. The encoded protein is CAARTGIVSGELFF.

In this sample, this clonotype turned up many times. DNA for the CDR3: TGTGCCAGCAGCCCCGCGGGATCCTACAATGAGCAGTTCTTC. Its translation is CASSPAGSYNEQFF. The chain carries TRBV7-9 and TRBJ2-1, with D tentatively TRBD2 (6 bases). The CDR3 has 14 residues. CDR1 and CDR2 from the germline V gene are SEHNR and FQNEAQ (reference sequence). Deletions cut 5 bases from V and 1 base from J, with 9 bases between. The full variable domain, in which reference TRBV7-9 and TRBJ2-1 provide the parts outside the CDR3, is DTGVSQNPRHKITKRGQNVTFRCDPISEHNRLYWYRQTLGQGPEFLTYFQNEAQLEKSRLLSDRFSAERPKGSFSTLEIQRTEQGDSAMYLCASSPAGSYNEQFFGPGTRLTVL.

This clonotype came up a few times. The CDR3 DNA sequence: TGCAGCGTAATTAACAGAGCTAGCACAGATACGCAGTATTTT. This sequence encodes CSVINRASTDTQYF. This chain links TRBV29-1 with TRBJ2-3; no firm D call. The germline V and J ends were trimmed by 6 bases and 0 bases, with 13 bases remaining between them. Germline V lookup: CDR1 SQVTM, CDR2 ANQGSEA. The CDR3 extends over 14 amino acids.

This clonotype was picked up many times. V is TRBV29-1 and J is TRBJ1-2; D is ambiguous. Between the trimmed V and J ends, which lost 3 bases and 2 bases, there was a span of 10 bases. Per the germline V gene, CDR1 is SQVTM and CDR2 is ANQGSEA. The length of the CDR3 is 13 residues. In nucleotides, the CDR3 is TGCAGCGTTGACCAAACAGAAAACTATGGCTACACCTTC. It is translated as CSVDQTENYGYTF.

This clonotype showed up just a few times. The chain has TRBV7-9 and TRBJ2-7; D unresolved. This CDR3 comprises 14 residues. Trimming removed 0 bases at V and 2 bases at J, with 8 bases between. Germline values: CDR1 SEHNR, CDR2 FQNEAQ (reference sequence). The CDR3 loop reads CASSLANRAYEQYV. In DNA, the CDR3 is TGTGCCAGCAGCTTAGCTAACAGAGCCTACGAGCAGTACGTC.

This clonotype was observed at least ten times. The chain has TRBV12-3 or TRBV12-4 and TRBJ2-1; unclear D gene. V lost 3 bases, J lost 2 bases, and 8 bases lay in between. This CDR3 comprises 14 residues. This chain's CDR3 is CASSFLGTYNEQFF. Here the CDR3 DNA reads TGTGCCAGCAGTTTTTTGGGGACCTACAATGAGCAGTTCTTC.

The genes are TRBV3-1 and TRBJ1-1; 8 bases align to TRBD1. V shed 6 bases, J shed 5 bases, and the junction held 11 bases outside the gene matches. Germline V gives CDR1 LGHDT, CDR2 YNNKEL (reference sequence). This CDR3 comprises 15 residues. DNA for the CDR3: TGTGCCAGCAGGACCCAGGCAGGGGGCTTTACTGAAGCTTTCTTT. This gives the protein CASRTQAGGFTEAFF. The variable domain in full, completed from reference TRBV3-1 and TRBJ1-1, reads DTAVSQTPKYLVTQMGNDKSIKCEQNLGHDTMYWYKQDSKKFLKIMFSYNNKELIINETVPNRFSPKSPDKAHLNLHINSLELGDSAVYFCASRTQAGGFTEAFFGQGTRLTVV.

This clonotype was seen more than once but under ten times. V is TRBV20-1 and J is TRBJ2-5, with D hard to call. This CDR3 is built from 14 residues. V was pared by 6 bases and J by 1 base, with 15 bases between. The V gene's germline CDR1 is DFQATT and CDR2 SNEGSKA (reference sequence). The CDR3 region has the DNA TGCAGTGCCCCGCCTCCGGCACCCCAAGAGACCCAGTACTTC. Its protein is CSAPPPAPQETQYF.

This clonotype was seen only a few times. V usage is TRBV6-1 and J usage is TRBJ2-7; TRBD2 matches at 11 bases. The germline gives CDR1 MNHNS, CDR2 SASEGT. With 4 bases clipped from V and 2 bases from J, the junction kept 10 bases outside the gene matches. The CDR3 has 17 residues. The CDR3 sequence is CASSGGTSGAPAYEQYF. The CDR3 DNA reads TGTGCCAGCAGTGGAGGGACTAGCGGAGCCCCCGCCTACGAGCAGTACTTC.

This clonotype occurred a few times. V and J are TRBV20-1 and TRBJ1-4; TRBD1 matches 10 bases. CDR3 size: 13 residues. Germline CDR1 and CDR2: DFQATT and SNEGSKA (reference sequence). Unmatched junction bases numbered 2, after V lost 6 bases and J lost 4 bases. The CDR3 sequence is CSAWDRGNEKLFF. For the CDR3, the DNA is TGCAGTGCCTGGGACAGGGGTAATGAAAAACTGTTTTTT.

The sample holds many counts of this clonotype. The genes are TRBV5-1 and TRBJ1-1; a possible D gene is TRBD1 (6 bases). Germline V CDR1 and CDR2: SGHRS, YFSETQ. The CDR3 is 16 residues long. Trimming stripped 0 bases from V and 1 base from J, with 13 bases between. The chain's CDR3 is CASSLGRQVQNTEAFF. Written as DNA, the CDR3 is TGCGCCAGCAGCTTGGGCCGACAGGTCCAGAACACTGAAGCTTTCTTT.

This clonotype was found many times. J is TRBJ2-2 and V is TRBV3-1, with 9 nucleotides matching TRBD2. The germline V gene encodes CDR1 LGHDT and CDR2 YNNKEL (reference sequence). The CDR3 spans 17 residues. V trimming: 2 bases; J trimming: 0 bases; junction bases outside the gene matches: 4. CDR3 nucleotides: TGTGCCAGCAGCCAAACGGGGACTAGCCCGAACACCGGGGAGCTGTTTTTT. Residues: CASSQTGTSPNTGELFF.

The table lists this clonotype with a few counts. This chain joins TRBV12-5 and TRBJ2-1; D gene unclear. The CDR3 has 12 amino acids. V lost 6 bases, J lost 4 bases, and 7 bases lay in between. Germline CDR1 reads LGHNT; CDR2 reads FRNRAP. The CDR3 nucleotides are TGTGCTAGTGGCATTGGTTACAATGAGCAGTTCTTC. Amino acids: CASGIGYNEQFF.

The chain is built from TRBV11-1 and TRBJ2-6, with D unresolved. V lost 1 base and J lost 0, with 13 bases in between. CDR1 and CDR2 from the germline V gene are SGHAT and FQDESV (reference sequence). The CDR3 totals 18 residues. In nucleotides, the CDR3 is TGTGCCAGCAGCTTAGAAGGACGGTTGCGCTCTGGGGCCAACGTCCTGACTTTC. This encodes CASSLEGRLRSGANVLTF. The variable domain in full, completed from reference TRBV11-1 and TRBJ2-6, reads EAEVAQSPRYKITEKSQAVAFWCDPISGHATLYWYRQILGQGPELLVQFQDESVVDDSQLPKDRFSAERLKGVDSTLKIQPAELGDSAMYLCASSLEGRLRSGANVLTFGAGSRLTVL.

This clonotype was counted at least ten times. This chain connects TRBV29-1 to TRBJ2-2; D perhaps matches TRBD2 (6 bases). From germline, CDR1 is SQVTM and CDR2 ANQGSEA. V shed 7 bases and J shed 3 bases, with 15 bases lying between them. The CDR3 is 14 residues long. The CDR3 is CSARESTDTGELFF. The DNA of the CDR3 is TGCAGCGCACGGGAGAGTACCGACACCGGGGAGCTGTTTTTT.

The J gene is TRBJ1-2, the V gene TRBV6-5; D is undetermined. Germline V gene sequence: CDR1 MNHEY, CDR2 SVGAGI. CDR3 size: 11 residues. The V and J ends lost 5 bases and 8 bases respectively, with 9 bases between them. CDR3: CASSTGRGYTF. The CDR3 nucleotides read TGTGCCAGCAGTACCGGACGAGGCTACACCTTC.

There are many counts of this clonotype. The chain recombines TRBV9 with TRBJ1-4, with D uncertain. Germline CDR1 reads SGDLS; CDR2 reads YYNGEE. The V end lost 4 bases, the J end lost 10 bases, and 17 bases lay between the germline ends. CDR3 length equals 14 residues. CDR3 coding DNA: TGTGCCAGCAGCCCCACGGCAGATAAGTTAAAACTGTTTTTT. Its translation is CASSPTADKLKLFF.

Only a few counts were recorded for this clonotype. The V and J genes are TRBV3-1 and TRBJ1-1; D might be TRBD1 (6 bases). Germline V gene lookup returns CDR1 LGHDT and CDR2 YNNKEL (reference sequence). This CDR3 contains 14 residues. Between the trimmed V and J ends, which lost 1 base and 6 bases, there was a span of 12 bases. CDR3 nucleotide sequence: TGTGCCAGCAGCCAAGGGCAGGGGATAGCTGAAGCTTTCTTT. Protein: CASSQGQGIAEAFF.

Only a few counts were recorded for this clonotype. The CDR3 region is CASSQSGGARTEAFF. CDR3 sequence (DNA): TGTGCCAGCAGCCAATCTGGGGGGGCGCGCACTGAAGCTTTCTTT. The chain couples TRBV16 to TRBJ1-1; maybe TRBD1 (6 bases). The length of the CDR3 is 15 residues. Germline assignment: CDR1 KGHSY and CDR2 FQNENV. Trimming took 0 bases from V and 4 from J, leaving 12 bases between them. The variable domain in full, with the rest retrieved from reference TRBV16 and TRBJ1-1, is GEEVAQTPKHLVRGEGQKAKLYCAPIKGHSYVFWYQQVLKNEFKFLISFQNENVFDETGMPKERFSAKCLPNSPCSLEIQATKLEDSAVYFCASSQSGGARTEAFFGQGTRLTVV.

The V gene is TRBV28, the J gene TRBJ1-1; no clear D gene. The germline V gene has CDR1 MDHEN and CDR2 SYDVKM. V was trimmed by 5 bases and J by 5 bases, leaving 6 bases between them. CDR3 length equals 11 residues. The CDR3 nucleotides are TGTGCCAGCAGTACCCGAACTGAAGCTTTCTTT. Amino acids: CASSTRTEAFF.

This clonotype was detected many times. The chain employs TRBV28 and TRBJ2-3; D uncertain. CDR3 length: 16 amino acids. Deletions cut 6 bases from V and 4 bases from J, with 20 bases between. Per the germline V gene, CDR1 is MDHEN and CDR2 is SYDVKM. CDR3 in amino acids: CASRPIYASGADTQYF. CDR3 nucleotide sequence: TGTGCCAGCAGACCTATCTATGCCTCTGGGGCAGATACGCAGTATTTT.

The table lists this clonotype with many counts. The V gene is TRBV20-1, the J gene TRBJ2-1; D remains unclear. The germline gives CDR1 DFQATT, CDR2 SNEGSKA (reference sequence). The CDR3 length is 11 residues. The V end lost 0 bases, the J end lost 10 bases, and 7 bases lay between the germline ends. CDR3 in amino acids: CSARDLIEQFF. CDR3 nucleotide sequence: TGCAGTGCTAGAGATCTGATAGAGCAGTTCTTC.

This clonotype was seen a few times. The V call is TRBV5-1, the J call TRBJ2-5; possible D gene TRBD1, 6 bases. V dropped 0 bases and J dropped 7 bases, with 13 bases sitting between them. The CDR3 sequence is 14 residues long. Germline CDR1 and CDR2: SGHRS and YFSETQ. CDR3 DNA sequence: TGCGCCAGCAGCTTGGACCGACAGGCTCGGACCCAGTACTTC. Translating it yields CASSLDRQARTQYF.

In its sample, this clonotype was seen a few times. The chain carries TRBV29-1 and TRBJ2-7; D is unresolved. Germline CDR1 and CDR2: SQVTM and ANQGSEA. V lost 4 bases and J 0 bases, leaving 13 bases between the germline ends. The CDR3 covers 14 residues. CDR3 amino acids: CSVGSGSSSYEQYV. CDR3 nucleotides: TGCAGCGTTGGATCCGGATCTAGCTCCTACGAGCAGTACGTC.

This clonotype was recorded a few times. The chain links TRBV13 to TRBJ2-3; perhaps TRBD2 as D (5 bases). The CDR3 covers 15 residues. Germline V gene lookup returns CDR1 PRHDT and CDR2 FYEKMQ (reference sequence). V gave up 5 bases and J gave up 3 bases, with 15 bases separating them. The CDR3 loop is CASSPRPSLTDTQYF. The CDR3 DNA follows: TGTGCCAGCAGCCCCCGGCCTAGCCTAACAGATACGCAGTATTTT. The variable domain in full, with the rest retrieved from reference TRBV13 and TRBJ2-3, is AAGVIQSPRHLIKEKRETATLKCYPIPRHDTVYWYQQGPGQDPQFLISFYEKMQSDKGSIPDRFSAQQFSDYHSELNMSSLELGDSALYFCASSPRPSLTDTQYFGPGTRLTVL.

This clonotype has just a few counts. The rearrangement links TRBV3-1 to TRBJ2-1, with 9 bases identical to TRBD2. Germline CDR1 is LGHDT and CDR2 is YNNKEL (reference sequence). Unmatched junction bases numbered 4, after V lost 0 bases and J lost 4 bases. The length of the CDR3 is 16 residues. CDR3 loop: CASSQESSGTYNEQFF. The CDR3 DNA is TGTGCCAGCAGCCAAGAATCTAGCGGGACATACAATGAGCAGTTCTTC.

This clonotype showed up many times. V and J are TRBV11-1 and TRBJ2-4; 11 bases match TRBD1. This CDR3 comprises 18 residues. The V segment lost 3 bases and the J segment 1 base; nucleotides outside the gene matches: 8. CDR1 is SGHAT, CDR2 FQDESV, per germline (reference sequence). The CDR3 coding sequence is TGTGCCAGCAGCTTGGGACAGGGGGGAGACATGGCCAAAAACATTCAGTACTTC. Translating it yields CASSLGQGGDMAKNIQYF.